The 2 T cell receptor beta chains below all came from one sample that was sequenced in a study of T cells in Graves' hyperthyroidism and ophthalmopathy. Amplified TCR beta CDR3 regions derived from RNA transcripts. HTBI primers drove first-round RT-PCR of the TCR CDR3. TCRdb recomputed calls from the multiplex PCR reads with MiXCR, one row per CDR3 protein. The table has some 600,000 distinct CDR3 sequences, around 14% seen once. The sample was blood. These receptor sequences come from a woman in her thirties with Graves' hyperthyroidism that later progressed to Graves' ophthalmopathy.

This clonotype occurred many times. The chain carries TRBV18 and TRBJ1-6; D is ambiguous. The CDR3 totals 15 residues. From germline, CDR1 is KGHSH and CDR2 LQKENI. V was cut by 2 bases and J by 7 bases, with 12 bases left in between. CDR3 sequence reads: CASSPGYGRNSPLHF. In DNA, the CDR3 is TGTGCCAGCTCACCAGGGTACGGGAGGAATTCACCCCTCCACTTT.

Ten or more counts support this clonotype. The V gene is TRBV9, the J gene TRBJ2-3; the D is unclear. The V and J ends lost 7 bases and 0 bases respectively, with 12 bases between them. CDR3 length: 14 amino acids. Per germline, CDR1 SGDLS and CDR2 YYNGEE. CDR3 coding DNA: TGTGCCAGCCGAAGATCGACTAGCACAGATACGCAGTATTTT. Translated, it gives CASRRSTSTDTQYF.